This T cell receptor (beta chain) was sequenced during a study of CXCR3-negative and CXCR3-positive naive CD8 T cells. Study-wide results and limits: The TRB CDR3s that CXCR3-positive naive cells carried were more hydrophobic than those of CXCR3-negative naive cells. Naive CXCR3-positive and CXCR3-negative cells shared TRBV-TRBJ usage; memory cells diverged. In both naive subsets diversity was comparably high, whereas memory CD8+ cells showed much lower diversity.

Naive CD8+ T cells had a CD45RO-CCR7+CD27+CD95- phenotype. In the case of this clonotype: The antigen is not known.

CDR3 length equals 16 residues. The authors prepared UMI-labeled TRB cDNA libraries by 5' RACE. TCRdb reprocessed the 5' RACE reads; each CDR3 protein has one entry and no DNA is given. Its clone listing holds about 92,000 distinct CDR3 sequences. The origin of this receptor is a human donor in good health. Some clones in this sample may be carry-over from other donors' samples. The chain combines TRBV12-3 or TRBV12-4 with TRBJ2-5; as DNA is missing, the TRBD2 call by TCRdb cannot be tested. The sequenced sample consisted of naive CXCR3+ CD8+ T cells from blood. Subset here: CD45RO-CCR7+CD27+CD95- naive CD8+ T cells expressing CXCR3 (TNR3+). The CDR3 loop reads CASSPKGLVAVETQYF.